The clone carrying this TCR beta chain was counted only a few times. These data come from a study of blood T cell repertoires in COVID-19. The table came from immunoSEQ multiplex PCR; TCRdb's copy has only in-frame clones and leaves some out. Of roughly 34,000 clones listed, 80% are singletons. With V trimmed by 1 base and J by 6 bases, 12 bases remained unmatched. The CDR3 is made up of 17 amino acids. Per germline, CDR1 SGHDT and CDR2 YYEEEE. The chain joins TRBV5-6 to TRBJ2-7, with TRBD2 identical over 11 bases. The TCR sequence derives from a woman aged 70-85 years with acute or convalescent COVID-19. Source material: peripheral blood. DNA of the CDR3: TGTGCCAGCAGCTTGACCCTAGCGGGAGGCCTCCCCGGCGAGCAGTACTTC. Translation: CASSLTLAGGLPGEQYF.